The 18 T cell receptor beta chains listed next were all sequenced from one sample in a study of CD4 T cells in relation to SARS-CoV-2 and coronaviruses. Sequencing used immunoSEQ multiplex PCR; TCRdb keeps in-frame clones, though not all of them. This sample has about 36,000 clones; approximately 83% occur once, and the top ten carry approximately 7%. No antigen is known for these receptors. Material: naive CD4+ T cells from PBMCs, cultured in vitro. Specified subset: naive CD4+ T cells isolated by negative enrichment. These receptors came from an adult with COVID-19.

Comment on this clone: One junction end does not reproduce the germline sequence, and a read error may be involved. This chain uses TRBV30 with TRBJ1-5; the D is unclear. The length of the CDR3 is 14 residues. Germline V gene data show CDR1 as GTSNPN and CDR2 as SVGIG (reference sequence). CDR3 sequence: CAWSPGRKNQSQHF. CDR3 bases: TGTGCCTGGAGTCCCGGACGCAAGAATCAGTCCCAGCATTTT.

The gene calls are TRBV7-6 and TRBJ1-1; tentative D call: TRBD1 (5 bases). CDR1 SGHVS and CDR2 FNYEAQ come from the germline V gene. V gave up 5 bases and J gave up 0 bases, with 13 bases separating them. This CDR3 has 15 residues. This CDR3 reads CASSGAGSMNTEAFF. CDR3 nucleotides: TGTGCCAGCAGCGGGGCTGGGAGCATGAACACTGAAGCTTTCTTT. The complete variable domain, with remaining parts taken from reference TRBV7-6 and TRBJ1-1, reads GAGVSQSPRYKVTKRGQDVALRCDPISGHVSLYWYRQALGQGPEFLTYFNYEAQQDKSGLPNDRFSAERPEGSISTLTIQRTEQRDSAMYRCASSGAGSMNTEAFFGQGTRLTVV.

This chain connects TRBV6-5 to TRBJ1-2, with 8 bases aligning to TRBD1. This CDR3 is built from 13 residues. Unmatched junction bases numbered 6, after V lost 4 bases and J lost 8 bases. Germline V CDR1 and CDR2: MNHEY, SVGAGI. In DNA form, the CDR3 reads TGTGCCAGCAGTTCATCGACAGGGGCCGGCTACACCTTC. Amino acids: CASSSSTGAGYTF.

The rearrangement joins TRBV9 to TRBJ2-2; D gene ambiguous. The V and J ends lost 0 bases and 5 bases respectively, with 8 bases between them. The germline CDR1 and CDR2 sequences are SGDLS and YYNGEE. CDR3 length equals 14 residues. In DNA form, the CDR3 reads TGTGCCAGCAGCGTAGCTTCAAAAACCGGGGAGCTGTTTTTT. Protein sequence: CASSVASKTGELFF. Using reference TRBV9 and TRBJ2-2 for the parts outside the CDR3, the full variable domain is DSGVTQTPKHLITATGQRVTLRCSPRSGDLSVYWYQQSLDQGLQFLIQYYNGEERAKGNILERFSAQQFPDLHSELNLSSLELGDSALYFCASSVASKTGELFFGEGSRLTVL.

V usage is TRBV4-1 and J usage is TRBJ1-4; tentatively, D is TRBD1 (5 bases). CDR3 length: 13 amino acids. CDR1 and CDR2 from the germline V gene are MGHRA and YSYEKL. Trimming left V 1 base short and J 8 bases short, with 8 bases between. The CDR3 sequence: CASSQGRGEKLFF. The CDR3 DNA is TGCGCCAGCAGCCAAGGAAGGGGCGAAAAACTGTTTTTT.

The chain is built from TRBV29-1 and TRBJ2-3, with D hard to call. This CDR3 has 10 amino acids. Per germline, CDR1 SQVTM and CDR2 ANQGSEA. With 3 bases removed from V and 5 bases from J, the gap between germline ends came to 3 bases. Written as DNA, the CDR3 is TGCAGCGTTGATGGAGATACGCAGTATTTT. This gives the protein CSVDGDTQYF.

This chain uses TRBV6-5 with TRBJ1-2; maybe TRBD1 (6 bases). Germline V gene lookup returns CDR1 MNHEY and CDR2 SVGAGI. The CDR3 spans 14 residues. The V end was cut by 2 bases, the J end by 8 bases, with 15 bases between. CDR3 in DNA: TGTGCCAGCAGTTACATGGGGGCAATGGGGGGCTACACCTTC. Translating it yields CASSYMGAMGGYTF.

The CDR3 is CATSDSRRETEAFF. DNA for the CDR3: TGTGCCACCAGTGATTCCCGCAGGGAGACTGAAGCTTTCTTT. This chain connects TRBV24-1 to TRBJ1-1, with a possible D match to TRBD1 (5 bases). The CDR3 has 14 residues. Germline V lookup: CDR1 KGHDR, CDR2 SFDVKD. Trimming shortened V by 2 bases and J by 5 bases, and 11 bases separated the two germline ends.

This clone has only one observation. This chain uses TRBV7-9 with TRBJ1-2; the match to TRBD1 covers 8 bases. This CDR3 has 13 residues. Per the germline V gene, CDR1 is SEHNR and CDR2 is FQNEAQ (reference sequence). V trimming: 2 bases; J trimming: 8 bases; junction bases outside the gene matches: 4. CDR3 nucleotide sequence: TGTGCCAGCAGCTTACAGGGGGCTAGGGGCTACACCTTC. Protein sequence: CASSLQGARGYTF.

V and J are TRBV6-4 and TRBJ2-3, with D perhaps matching TRBD2 (6 bases). The CDR3 sequence is 16 residues long. Germline values: CDR1 MRHNA, CDR2 SNTAGT. Trimming removed 4 bases at V and 4 bases at J, with 18 bases between. This CDR3 reads CASSAYGGNGPDTQYF. DNA of the CDR3: TGTGCCAGCAGTGCGTATGGAGGGAATGGGCCAGATACGCAGTATTTT.

The rearrangement joins TRBV27 to TRBJ2-7, with TRBD2 matching 8 bases. After removal of 8 bases from V and 2 bases from J, the junction contained 5 bases not matched to a gene. This CDR3 region has 13 residues. Germline V lookup: CDR1 MNHEY, CDR2 SMNVEV (reference sequence). For the CDR3, the DNA is TGTGCCAGCCGACCGGGGGGGGCCTACGAGCAGTACTTC. It is translated as CASRPGGAYEQYF.

V and J are TRBV7-2 and TRBJ2-1; TRBD2 matches at 14 bases. Germline lookup yields CDR1 SGHTA and CDR2 FQGNSA. There are 15 residues in the CDR3. V trimming: 3 bases; J trimming: 7 bases; junction bases outside the gene matches: 2. In nucleotides, the CDR3 is TGTGCCAGCAGCTTGGGACTAGCGGGAGTAAATGAGCAGTTCTTC. Translation: CASSLGLAGVNEQFF.

The chain joins TRBV4-2 to TRBJ2-6; D not resolved. V gave up 2 bases and J gave up 1 base, with 15 bases separating them. CDR1 is LGHNA, CDR2 YNFKEQ, per germline. The CDR3 is 18 residues long. The DNA of the CDR3 is TGTGCCAGCAGCCAATGGTCCGGGCAATTTTCTGGGGCCAACGTCCTGACTTTC. Translation gives CASSQWSGQFSGANVLTF.

This sequence joins TRBV25-1 and TRBJ2-2; perhaps D is TRBD1 or TRBD2 (5 bases each). Germline V gene lookup returns CDR1 MGHDK and CDR2 SYGVNS. Trimming took 8 bases from V and 1 from J, leaving 11 bases between them. CDR3 size: 14 residues. The CDR3, as DNA: TGTGCCAGCGGGGGACCTCGGAACACCGGGGAGCTGTTTTTT. This codes for CASGGPRNTGELFF.

V is TRBV7-8 and J is TRBJ2-5; D gene uncertain. The germline V gene has CDR1 SGHVS and CDR2 FQNEAQ. The CDR3 consists of 16 residues. V was pared by 1 base and J by 7 bases, with 19 bases between. CDR3 sequence: CASSLGRTPSSWTQYF. DNA for the CDR3: TGTGCCAGCAGCTTAGGCAGGACCCCCAGTAGTTGGACCCAGTACTTC.

The V gene is TRBV30, the J gene TRBJ1-1; D uncertain. The length of the CDR3 is 13 residues. Germline lookup yields CDR1 GTSNPN and CDR2 SVGIG (reference sequence). The ends were cut back, 0 bases at V and 1 base at J, with 6 bases in the middle. The CDR3 protein is CAWSVTRNTEAFF. The CDR3 nucleotides read TGTGCCTGGAGTGTAACGCGGAACACTGAAGCTTTCTTT.

The chain carries TRBV29-1 and TRBJ2-7; 8 bases match TRBD2. The CDR3 consists of 15 residues. J lost 3 bases, V lost 2 bases, and 9 bases had no gene match. CDR1 is SQVTM and CDR2 is ANQGSEA in the germline V gene. In nucleotides, the CDR3 is TGCAGCGTTGAAACCCGGGAGGGCCCTCGCTACGAGCAGTACTTC. Translated, it gives CSVETREGPRYEQYF.

The chain recombines TRBV28 with TRBJ2-7; the match to TRBD1 covers 8 bases. Germline CDR1 MDHEN, CDR2 SYDVKM. Trimming at V came to 5 bases and at J to 5 bases, leaving 14 bases not matched to a gene. CDR3 size: 16 residues. The CDR3 spells CASSPGTGFAAHEQYF. The CDR3 nucleotides read TGTGCCAGCAGTCCCGGGACAGGTTTTGCTGCCCACGAGCAGTACTTC.